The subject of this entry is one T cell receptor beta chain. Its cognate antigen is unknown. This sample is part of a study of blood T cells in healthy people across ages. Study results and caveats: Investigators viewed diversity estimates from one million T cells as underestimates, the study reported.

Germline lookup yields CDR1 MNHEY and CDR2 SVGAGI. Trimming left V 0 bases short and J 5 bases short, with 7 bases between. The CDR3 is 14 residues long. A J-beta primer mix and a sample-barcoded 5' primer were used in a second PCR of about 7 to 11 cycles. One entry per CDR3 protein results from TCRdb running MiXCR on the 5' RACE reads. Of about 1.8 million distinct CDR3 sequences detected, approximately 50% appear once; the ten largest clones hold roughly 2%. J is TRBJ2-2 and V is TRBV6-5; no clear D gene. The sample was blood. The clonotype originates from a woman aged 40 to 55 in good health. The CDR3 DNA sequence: TGTGCCAGCAGTTACTCGATCGAAACCGGGGAGCTGTTTTTT. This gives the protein CASSYSIETGELFF.